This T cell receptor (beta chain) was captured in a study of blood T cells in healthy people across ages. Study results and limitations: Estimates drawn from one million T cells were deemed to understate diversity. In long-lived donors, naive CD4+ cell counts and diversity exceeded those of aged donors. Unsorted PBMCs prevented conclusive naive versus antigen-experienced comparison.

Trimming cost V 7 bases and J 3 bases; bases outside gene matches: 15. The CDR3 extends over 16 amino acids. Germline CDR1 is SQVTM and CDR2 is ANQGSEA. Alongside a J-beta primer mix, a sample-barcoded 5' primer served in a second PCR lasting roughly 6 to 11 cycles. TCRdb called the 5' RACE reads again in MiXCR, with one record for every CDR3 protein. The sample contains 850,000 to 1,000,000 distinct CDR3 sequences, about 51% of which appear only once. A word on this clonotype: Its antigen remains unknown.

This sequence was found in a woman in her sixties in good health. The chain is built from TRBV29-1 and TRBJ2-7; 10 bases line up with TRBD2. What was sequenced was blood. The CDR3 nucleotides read TGCAGCGGAATAGCGGGAGGTACTAGTGCCGGCTACGAGCAGTACTTC. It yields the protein CSGIAGGTSAGYEQYF.